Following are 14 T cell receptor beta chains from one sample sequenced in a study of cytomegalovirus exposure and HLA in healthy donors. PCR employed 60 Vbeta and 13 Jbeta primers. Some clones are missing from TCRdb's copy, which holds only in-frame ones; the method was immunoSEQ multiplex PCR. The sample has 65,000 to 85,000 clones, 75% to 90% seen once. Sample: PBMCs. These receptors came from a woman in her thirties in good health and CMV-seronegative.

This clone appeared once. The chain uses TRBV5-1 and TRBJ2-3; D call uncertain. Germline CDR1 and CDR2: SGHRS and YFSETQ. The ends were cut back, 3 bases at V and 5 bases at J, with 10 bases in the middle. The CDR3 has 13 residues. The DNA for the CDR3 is TGCGCCAGCAGCTCATCAGCAGGAGATACGCAGTATTTT. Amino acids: CASSSSAGDTQYF. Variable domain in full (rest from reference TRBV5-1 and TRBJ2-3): KAGVTQTPRYLIKTRGQQVTLSCSPISGHRSVSWYQQTPGQGLQFLFEYFSETQRNKGNFPGRFSGRQFSNSRSEMNVSTLELGDSALYLCASSSSAGDTQYFGPGTRLTVL.

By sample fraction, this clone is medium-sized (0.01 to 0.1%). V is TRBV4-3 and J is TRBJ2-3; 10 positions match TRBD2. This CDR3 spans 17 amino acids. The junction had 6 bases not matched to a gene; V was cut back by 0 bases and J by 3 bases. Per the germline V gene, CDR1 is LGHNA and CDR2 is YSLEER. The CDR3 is CASSQEKAGGPTDTQYF. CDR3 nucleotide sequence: TGCGCCAGCAGCCAAGAGAAAGCGGGAGGGCCGACAGATACGCAGTATTTT.

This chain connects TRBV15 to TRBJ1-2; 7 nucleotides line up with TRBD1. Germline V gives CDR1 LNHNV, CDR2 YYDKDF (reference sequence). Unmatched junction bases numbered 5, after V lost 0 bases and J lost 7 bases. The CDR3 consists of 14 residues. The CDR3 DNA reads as TGTGCCACCAGCAGAGACTTCGACAGGGTTGGCTACACCTTC. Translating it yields CATSRDFDRVGYTF.

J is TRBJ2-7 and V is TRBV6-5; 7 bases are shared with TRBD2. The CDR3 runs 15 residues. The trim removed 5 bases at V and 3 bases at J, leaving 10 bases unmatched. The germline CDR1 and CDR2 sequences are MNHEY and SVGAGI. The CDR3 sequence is CASSPFRGSNYEQYF. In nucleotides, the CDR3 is TGTGCCAGCAGTCCCTTCCGCGGGAGTAACTACGAGCAGTACTTC.

CDR3 sequence (DNA): TGTGCCAGCAGCCGGATCAGGGACAGAAGGTCCCACGAGCAGTACTTC. The encoded protein is CASSRIRDRRSHEQYF. The rearrangement links TRBV11-3 to TRBJ2-7; 7 nucleotides match TRBD1. V trimming: 5 bases; J trimming: 5 bases; junction bases outside the gene matches: 15. Germline-derived CDR1 and CDR2 are SGHNT and YENEEA. The CDR3 extends over 16 amino acids.

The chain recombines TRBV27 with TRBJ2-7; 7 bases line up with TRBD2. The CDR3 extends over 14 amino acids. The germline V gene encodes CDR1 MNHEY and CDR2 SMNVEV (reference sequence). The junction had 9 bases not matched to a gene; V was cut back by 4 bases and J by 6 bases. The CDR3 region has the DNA TGTGCCAGCAGTTCCGGACTAGGCCGACCCGAGCAGTACTTC. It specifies CASSSGLGRPEQYF.

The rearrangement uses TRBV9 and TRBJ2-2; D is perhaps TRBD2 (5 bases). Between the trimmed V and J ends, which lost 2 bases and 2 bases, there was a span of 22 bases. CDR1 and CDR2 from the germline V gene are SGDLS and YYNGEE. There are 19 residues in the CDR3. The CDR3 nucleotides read TGTGCCAGCAGCGTCGCCGTTGTCCCACGTGGGAGTAACACCGGGGAGCTGTTTTTT. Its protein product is CASSVAVVPRGSNTGELFF.

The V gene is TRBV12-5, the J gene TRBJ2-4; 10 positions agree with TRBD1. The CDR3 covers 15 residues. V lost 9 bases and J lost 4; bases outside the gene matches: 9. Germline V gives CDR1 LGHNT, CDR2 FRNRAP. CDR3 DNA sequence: TGTGCTAGCTTTTCCCCGGGACAGGGGAAAAACATTCAGTACTTC. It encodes CASFSPGQGKNIQYF.

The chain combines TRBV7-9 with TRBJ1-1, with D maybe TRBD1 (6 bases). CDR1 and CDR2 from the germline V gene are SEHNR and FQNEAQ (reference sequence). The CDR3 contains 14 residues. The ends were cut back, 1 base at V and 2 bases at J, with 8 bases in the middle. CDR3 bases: TGTGCCAGCAGCTTAGGACAGGCAAACACTGAAGCTTTCTTT. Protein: CASSLGQANTEAFF. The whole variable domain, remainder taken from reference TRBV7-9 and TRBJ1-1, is DTGVSQNPRHKITKRGQNVTFRCDPISEHNRLYWYRQTLGQGPEFLTYFQNEAQLEKSRLLSDRFSAERPKGSFSTLEIQRTEQGDSAMYLCASSLGQANTEAFFGQGTRLTVV.

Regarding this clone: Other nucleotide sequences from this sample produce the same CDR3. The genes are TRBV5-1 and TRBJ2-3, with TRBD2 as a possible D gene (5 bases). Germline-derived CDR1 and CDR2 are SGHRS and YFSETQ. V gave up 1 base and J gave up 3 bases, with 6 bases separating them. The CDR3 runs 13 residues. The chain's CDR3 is CASSLSGTDTQYF. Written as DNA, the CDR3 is TGCGCCAGCAGCTTGTCGGGGACAGATACGCAGTATTTT.

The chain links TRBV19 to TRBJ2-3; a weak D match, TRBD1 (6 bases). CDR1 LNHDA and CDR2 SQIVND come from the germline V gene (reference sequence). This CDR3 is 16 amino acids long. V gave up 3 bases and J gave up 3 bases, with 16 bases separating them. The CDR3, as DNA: TGTGCCAGTAGTATTACCGGAGGCAGGGGAACAGATACGCAGTATTTT. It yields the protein CASSITGGRGTDTQYF.

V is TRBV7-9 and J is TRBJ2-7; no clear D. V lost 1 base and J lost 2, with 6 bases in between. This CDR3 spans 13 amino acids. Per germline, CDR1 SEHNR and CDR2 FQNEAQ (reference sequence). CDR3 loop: CASSLDRAYEQYF. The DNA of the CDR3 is TGTGCCAGCAGCTTAGATCGGGCCTACGAGCAGTACTTC.

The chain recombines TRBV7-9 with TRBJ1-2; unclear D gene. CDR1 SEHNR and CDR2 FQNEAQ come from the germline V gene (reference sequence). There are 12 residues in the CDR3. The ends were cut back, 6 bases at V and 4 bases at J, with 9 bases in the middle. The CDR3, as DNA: TGTGCCAGCAGTCTAGGAGCCTATGGCTACACCTTC. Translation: CASSLGAYGYTF.

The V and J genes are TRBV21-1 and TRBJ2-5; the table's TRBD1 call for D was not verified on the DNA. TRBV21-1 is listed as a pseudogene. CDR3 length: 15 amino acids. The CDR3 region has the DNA TGTGCCAGCAGCAAAAGGGACAGGGGGCGGGAGACCCAGTACTTC. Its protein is CASSKRDRGRETQYF.